This T cell receptor (beta chain) was sequenced in a study of blood T cell repertoires in COVID-19. Study summary: Material from acute and convalescent COVID-19 was sourced from the United States, Italy and Spain.

The germline V gene encodes CDR1 PRHDT and CDR2 FYEKMQ (reference sequence). Trimming shortened V by 5 bases and J by 2 bases, and 18 bases separated the two germline ends. The CDR3 spans 16 residues. In the authors' workflow: Counts of nucleated cells, estimated from reference gene primer amplification, were obtained. The data were produced by immunoSEQ multiplex PCR, yet TCRdb's version contains in-frame clones alone and is incomplete. The D gene and trimming were derived from the DNA, and the V and J assignments and clone size from that table. The sample records 250,000 to 350,000 clones, 86% being singletons.

This TCR was recovered from a woman aged 25 to 39 with active or convalescent COVID-19. Sequenced input: peripheral blood. The chain has TRBV13 and TRBJ1-2, with D possibly being TRBD1 (6 bases). The CDR3 DNA sequence: TGTGCCAGCAGCCCCCCTCCAGCAGGGGCCAACTATGGCTACACCTTC. Protein product: CASSPPPAGANYGYTF.